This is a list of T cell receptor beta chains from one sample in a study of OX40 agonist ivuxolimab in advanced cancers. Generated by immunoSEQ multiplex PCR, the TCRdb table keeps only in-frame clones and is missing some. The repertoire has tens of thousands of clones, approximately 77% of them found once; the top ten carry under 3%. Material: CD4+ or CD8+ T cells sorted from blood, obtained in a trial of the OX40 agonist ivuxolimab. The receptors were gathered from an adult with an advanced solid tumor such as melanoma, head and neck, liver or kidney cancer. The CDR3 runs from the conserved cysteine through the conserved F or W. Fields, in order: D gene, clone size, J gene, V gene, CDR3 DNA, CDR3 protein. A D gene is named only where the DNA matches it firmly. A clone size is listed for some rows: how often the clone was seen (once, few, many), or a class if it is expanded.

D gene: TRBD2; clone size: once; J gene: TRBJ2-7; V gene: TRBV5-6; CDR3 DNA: TGTGCCAGCAGTTCGGGACTAAGTTCCTCTCAGTGGCAGTACTTC; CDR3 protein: CASSSGLSSSQWQYF
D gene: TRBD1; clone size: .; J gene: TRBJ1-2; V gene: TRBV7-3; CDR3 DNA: TGTGCCAGCAGTCGGGGACAGGGGGCAGATGGCTACACCTTC; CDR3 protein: CASSRGQGADGYTF
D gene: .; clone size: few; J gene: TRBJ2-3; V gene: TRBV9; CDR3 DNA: TGTGCCAGCAGCCCACGGGACGGAAACCTAGATACGCAGTATTTT; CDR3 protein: CASSPRDGNLDTQYF
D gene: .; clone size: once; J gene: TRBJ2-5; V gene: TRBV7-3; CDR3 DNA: TGTGCCAGTCAGGAGCGTCCGGGCGGATGGGAGACCCAGTACTTC; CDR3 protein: CASQERPGGWETQYF
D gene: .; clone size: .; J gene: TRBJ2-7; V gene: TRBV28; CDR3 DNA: TGTGCCAGCAGTTTCGGCTATGGGGGCGAGCAGTACTTC; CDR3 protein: CASSFGYGGEQYF
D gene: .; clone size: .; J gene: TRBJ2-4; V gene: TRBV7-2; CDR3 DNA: TGTGCCAGCAGCAGGGCGGGCAGCAAAAACATTCAGTACTTC; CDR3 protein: CASSRAGSKNIQYF
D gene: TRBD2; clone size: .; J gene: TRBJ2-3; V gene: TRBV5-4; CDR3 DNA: TGTGCCAGCAGCCTAAGACTAGCGGGAGGCGGCACAGATACGCAGTATTTT; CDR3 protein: CASSLRLAGGGTDTQYF
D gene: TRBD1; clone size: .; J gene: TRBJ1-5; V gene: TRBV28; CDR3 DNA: TGTGCCAGCATCCAGGACAGGGGTGGGCAGCCCCAGCATTTT; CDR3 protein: CASIQDRGGQPQHF
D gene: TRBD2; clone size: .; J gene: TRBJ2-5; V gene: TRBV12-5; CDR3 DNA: TGTGCTAGTGGTTCCTCGGGACTAGAAGAAGAGACCCAGTACTTC; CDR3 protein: CASGSSGLEEETQYF
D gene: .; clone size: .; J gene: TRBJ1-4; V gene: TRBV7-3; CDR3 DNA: TGTGCCAGCAGCTTAGATGGGCGAACTAATGAAAAACTGTTTTTT; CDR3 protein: CASSLDGRTNEKLFF
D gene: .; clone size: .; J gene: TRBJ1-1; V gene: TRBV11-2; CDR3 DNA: TGTGCCAGCAGCTTGACAGATATATTGACTGAAGCTTTCTTT; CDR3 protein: CASSLTDILTEAFF
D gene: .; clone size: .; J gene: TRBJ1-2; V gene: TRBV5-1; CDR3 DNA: TGCGCCAGCAGCTTGGCGGGGGTCGGGATGCAGGGCTACACCTTC; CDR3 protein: CASSLAGVGMQGYTF
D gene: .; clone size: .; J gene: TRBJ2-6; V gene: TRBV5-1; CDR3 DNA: TGCGCCAGCAGCGGAGGGGGGCCTGGGGCCAACGTCCTGACTTTC; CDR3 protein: CASSGGGPGANVLTF
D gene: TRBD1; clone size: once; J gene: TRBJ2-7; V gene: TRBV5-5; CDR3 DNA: TGTGCCAGCAGCTTCTCGCCAGGGGGCGAGCACGAGCAGTACTTC; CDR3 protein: CASSFSPGGEHEQYF
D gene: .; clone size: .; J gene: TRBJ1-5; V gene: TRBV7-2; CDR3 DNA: TGTGCCAGCAGTGGGGGGAATCAGCCCCAGCATTTT; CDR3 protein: CASSGGNQPQHF
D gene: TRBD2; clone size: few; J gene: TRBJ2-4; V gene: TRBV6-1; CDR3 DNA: TGTGCCAGCGTCGGGCTAGCGGACAAAAACATTCAGTACTTC; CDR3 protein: CASVGLADKNIQYF
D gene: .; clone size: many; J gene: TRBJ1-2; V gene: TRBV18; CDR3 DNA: TGTGCCAGCTCACAAGCGGGATCCTATGGCTACACCTTC; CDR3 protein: CASSQAGSYGYTF
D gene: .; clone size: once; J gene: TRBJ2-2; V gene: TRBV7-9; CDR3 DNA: TGTGCCAGCAGCTTAGCCTACACCGGGGAGCTGTTTTTT; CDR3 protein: CASSLAYTGELFF
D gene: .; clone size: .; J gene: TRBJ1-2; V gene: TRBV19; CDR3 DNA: TGTGCCAGTAGACCTGGACAGACCGATCAATATGGCTACACCTTC; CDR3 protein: CASRPGQTDQYGYTF